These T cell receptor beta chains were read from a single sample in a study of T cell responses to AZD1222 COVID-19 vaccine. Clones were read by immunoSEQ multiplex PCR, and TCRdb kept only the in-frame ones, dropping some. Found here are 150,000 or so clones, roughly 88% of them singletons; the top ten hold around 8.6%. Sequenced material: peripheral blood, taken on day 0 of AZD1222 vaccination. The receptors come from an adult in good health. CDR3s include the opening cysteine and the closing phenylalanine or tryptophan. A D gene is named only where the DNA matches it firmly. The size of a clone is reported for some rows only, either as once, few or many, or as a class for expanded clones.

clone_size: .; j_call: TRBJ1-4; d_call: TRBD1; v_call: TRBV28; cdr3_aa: CASVTRDSRKEKLFF; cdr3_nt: TGTGCCAGCGTTACCCGGGACAGCCGGAAAGAAAAACTGTTTTTT
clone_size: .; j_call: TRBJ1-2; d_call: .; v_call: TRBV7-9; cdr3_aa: CASSLDQLANYGYTF; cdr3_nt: TGTGCCAGCAGCTTAGATCAGTTAGCTAACTATGGCTACACCTTC
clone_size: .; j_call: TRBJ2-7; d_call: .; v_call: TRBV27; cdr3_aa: CASSLQLSGGLYEQYF; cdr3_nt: TGTGCCAGCAGTCTCCAGCTTTCGGGGGGCCTCTACGAGCAGTACTTC
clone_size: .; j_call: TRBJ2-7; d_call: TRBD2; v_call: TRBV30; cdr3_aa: CAGGEAGIYEQYF; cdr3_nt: TGTGCCGGGGGGGAGGCAGGTATCTACGAGCAGTACTTC
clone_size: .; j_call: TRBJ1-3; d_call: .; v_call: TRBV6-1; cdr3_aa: CASSEAPAGSGNTIYF; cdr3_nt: TGTGCCAGCAGTGAAGCGCCCGCGGGGTCTGGAAACACCATATATTTT
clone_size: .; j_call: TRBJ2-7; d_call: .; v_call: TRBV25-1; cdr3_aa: CASSPQQGIGAYEQYF; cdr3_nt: TGTGCCAGCAGTCCACAACAGGGTATTGGAGCCTACGAGCAGTACTTC
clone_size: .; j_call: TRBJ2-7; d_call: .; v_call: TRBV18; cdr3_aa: CASSPPSPSYEQYF; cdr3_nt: TGTGCCAGCTCACCACCCTCTCCTTCCTACGAGCAGTACTTC
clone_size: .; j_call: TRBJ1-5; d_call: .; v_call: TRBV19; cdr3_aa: CASSIGRTPNQPQHF; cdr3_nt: TGTGCCAGTAGTATAGGACGGACTCCGAATCAGCCCCAGCATTTT
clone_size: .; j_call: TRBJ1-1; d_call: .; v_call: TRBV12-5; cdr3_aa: CASGLVLTQVTNTEAFF; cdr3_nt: TGTGCTAGTGGTTTGGTACTCACACAGGTCACAAACACTGAAGCTTTCTTT
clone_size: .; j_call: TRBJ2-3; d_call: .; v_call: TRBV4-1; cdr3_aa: CASSQPLLGRSTDTQYF; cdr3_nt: TGCGCCAGCAGCCAACCATTATTAGGAAGGAGCACAGATACGCAGTATTTT
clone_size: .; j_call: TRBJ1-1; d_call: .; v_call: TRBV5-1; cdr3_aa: CASSLEAQFTEAFF; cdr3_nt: TGCGCCAGCAGCTTGGAAGCCCAGTTCACTGAAGCTTTCTTT
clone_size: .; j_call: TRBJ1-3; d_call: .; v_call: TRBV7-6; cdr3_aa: CASRDGRSGNTIYF; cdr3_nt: TGTGCCAGCAGGGACGGACGCTCTGGAAACACCATATATTTT
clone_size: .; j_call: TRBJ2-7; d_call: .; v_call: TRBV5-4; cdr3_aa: CASSFSVRMGEQYF; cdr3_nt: TGTGCCAGCAGCTTTAGCGTAAGAATGGGCGAGCAGTACTTC
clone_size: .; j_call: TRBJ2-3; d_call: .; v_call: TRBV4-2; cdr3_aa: CASSQDKVEDTQYF; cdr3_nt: TGTGCCAGCAGCCAAGATAAGGTGGAAGATACGCAGTATTTT
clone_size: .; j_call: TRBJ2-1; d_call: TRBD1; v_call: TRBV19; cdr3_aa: CASSKEGQGLREQFF; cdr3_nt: TGTGCCAGTAGTAAAGAGGGACAGGGATTAAGGGAGCAGTTCTTC
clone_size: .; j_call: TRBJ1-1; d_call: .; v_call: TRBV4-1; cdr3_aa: CASSQGNTEAFF; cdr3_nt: TGCGCCAGCAGCCAGGGGAACACTGAAGCTTTCTTT
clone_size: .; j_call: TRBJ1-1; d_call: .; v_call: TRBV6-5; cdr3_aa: CASSYLVLGTEAFF; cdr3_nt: TGTGCCAGCAGTTACTTGGTCTTGGGCACTGAAGCTTTCTTT
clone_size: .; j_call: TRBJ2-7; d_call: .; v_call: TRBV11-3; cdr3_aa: CASSSPRSYEQYF; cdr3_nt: TGTGCCAGCAGCTCTCCTAGATCCTACGAGCAGTACTTC
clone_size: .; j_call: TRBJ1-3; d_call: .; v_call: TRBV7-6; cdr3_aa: CASSLVAGSGNTIYF; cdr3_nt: TGTGCCAGCAGCTTAGTTGCAGGGAGTGGAAACACCATATATTTT
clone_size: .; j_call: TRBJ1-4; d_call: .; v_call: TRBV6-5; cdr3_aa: CASSYAQPNEKLFF; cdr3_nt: TGTGCCAGCAGTTACGCCCAGCCTAATGAAAAACTGTTTTTT
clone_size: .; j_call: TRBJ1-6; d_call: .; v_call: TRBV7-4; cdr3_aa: CASSLGVSDLEPLHF; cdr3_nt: TGTGCCAGCAGCTTAGGCGTCAGCGACCTAGAACCCCTCCACTTT
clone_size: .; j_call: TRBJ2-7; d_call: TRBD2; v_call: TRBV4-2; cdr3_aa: CASSHRGLAGGYEQYF; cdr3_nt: TGTGCCAGCAGCCACCGTGGACTAGCGGGGGGTTACGAGCAGTACTTC
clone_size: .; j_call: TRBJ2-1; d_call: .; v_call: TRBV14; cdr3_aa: CASSQGRGYNEQFF; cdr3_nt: TGTGCCAGCAGCCAAGGGCGGGGTTACAATGAGCAGTTCTTC
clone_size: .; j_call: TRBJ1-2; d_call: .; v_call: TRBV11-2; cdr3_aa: CASSSTPVNYGYTF; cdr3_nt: TGTGCCAGCAGCTCCACCCCCGTTAACTATGGCTACACCTTC
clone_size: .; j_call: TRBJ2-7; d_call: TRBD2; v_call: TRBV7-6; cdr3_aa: CASSQGPSGINEQYF; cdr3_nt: TGTGCCAGCAGTCAAGGCCCTAGCGGGATAAACGAGCAGTACTTC
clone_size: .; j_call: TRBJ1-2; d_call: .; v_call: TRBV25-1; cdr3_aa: CASSGPVGGYTF; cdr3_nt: TGTGCCAGCAGTGGGCCGGTAGGTGGCTACACCTTC
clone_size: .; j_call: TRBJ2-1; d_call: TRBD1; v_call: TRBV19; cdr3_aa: CASSRGTGWEQFF; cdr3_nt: TGTGCCAGTAGTAGGGGGACAGGGTGGGAGCAGTTCTTC
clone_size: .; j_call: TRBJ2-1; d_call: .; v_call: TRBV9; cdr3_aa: CASSVIQENNEQFF; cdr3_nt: TGTGCCAGCAGCGTAATTCAGGAGAACAATGAGCAGTTCTTC
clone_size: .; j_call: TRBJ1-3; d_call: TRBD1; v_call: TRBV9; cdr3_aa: CASSDRDRATSSGNTIYF; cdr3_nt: TGTGCCAGCAGCGACAGGGACAGGGCAACATCCTCTGGAAACACCATATATTTT
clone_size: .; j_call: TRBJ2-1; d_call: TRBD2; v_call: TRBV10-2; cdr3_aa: CASMGTSGSNEQFF; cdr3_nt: TGCGCCAGCATGGGGACTAGCGGGAGCAATGAGCAGTTCTTC
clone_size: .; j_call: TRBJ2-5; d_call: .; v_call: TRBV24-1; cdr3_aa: CATSDGGTETQYF; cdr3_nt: TGTGCCACCAGTGATGGGGGGACAGAGACCCAGTACTTC
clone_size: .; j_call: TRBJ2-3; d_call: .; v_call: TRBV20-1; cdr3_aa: CSAPLADTQYF; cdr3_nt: TGCAGTGCTCCACTAGCAGATACGCAGTATTTT
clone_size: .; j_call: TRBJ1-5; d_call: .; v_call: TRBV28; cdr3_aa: CASSLPGEGESNQPQHF; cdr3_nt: TGTGCCAGCAGTCTACCAGGGGAGGGGGAGAGCAATCAGCCCCAGCATTTT
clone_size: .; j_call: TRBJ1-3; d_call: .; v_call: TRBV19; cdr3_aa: CASSIRAPTGNTIYF; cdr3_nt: TGTGCCAGTAGTATCCGGGCACCCACTGGAAACACCATATATTTT
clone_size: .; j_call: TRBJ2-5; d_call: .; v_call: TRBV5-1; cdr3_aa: CASSPLTDQETQYF; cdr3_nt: TGCGCCAGCAGCCCATTAACAGACCAAGAGACCCAGTACTTC
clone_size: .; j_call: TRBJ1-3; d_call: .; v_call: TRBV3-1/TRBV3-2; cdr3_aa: CASSQERRPWSSGNTIYF; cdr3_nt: TGTGCCAGCAGCCAAGAACGGAGACCCTGGAGCTCTGGAAACACCATATATTTT
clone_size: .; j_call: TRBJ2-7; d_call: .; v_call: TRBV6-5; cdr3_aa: CATANGPGVYEQYF; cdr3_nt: TGTGCCACCGCTAACGGTCCCGGTGTCTACGAGCAGTACTTC
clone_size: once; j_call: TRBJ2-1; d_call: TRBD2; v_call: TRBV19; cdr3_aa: CASSLRSGTSGEGTNEQFF; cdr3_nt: TGTGCCAGTAGTTTACGATCCGGGACTAGCGGGGAAGGCACTAATGAGCAGTTCTTC
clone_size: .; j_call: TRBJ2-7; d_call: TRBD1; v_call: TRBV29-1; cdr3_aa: CRAGGPGQGATQYF; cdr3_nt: TGCCGCGCGGGGGGACCGGGACAGGGGGCAACGCAGTACTTC
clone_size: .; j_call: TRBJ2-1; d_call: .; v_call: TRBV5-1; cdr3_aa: CASSPDQGVRGYNEQFF; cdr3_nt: TGCGCCAGCAGCCCGGACCAGGGGGTGCGGGGGTACAATGAGCAGTTCTTC
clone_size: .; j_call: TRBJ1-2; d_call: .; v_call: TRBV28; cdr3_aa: CASSSRRTDSLMGYGYTF; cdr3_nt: TGTGCCAGCTCCTCTAGGAGGACGGACTCTTTGATGGGCTATGGCTACACCTTC
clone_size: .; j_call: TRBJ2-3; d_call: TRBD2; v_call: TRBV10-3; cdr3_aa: CAISASGGAGDTQYF; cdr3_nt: TGTGCCATCAGTGCTAGCGGGGGGGCCGGAGATACGCAGTATTTT
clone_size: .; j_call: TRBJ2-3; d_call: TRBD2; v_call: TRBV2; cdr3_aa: CASRTGLVQADTQYF; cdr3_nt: TGTGCCAGCAGGACCGGACTAGTTCAAGCAGATACGCAGTATTTT
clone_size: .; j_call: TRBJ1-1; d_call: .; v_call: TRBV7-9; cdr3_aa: CAFMGGLTEAFF; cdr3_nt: TGTGCGTTCATGGGGGGCCTCACTGAAGCTTTCTTT
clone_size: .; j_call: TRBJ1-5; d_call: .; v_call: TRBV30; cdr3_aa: CAWGGADGQPQHF; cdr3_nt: TGTGCCTGGGGAGGGGCAGACGGTCAGCCCCAGCATTTT
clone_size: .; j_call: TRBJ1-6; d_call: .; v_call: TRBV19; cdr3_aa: CASSIVSDGNSPLHF; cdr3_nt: TGTGCCAGTAGTATAGTTTCGGATGGTAATTCACCCCTCCACTTT
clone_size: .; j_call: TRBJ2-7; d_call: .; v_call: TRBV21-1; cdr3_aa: CASQPSEGEQYF; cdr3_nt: TGTGCCAGCCAACCCTCGGAGGGCGAGCAGTACTTC
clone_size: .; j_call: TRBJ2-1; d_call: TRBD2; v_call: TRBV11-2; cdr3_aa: CASSAGLASYNEQFF; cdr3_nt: TGTGCCAGCAGCGCGGGACTAGCCTCTTACAATGAGCAGTTCTTC
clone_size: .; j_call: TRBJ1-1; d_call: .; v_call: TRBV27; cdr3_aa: CASKYHTGGAAFF; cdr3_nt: TGTGCCAGCAAATACCACACCGGGGGAGCAGCTTTCTTT
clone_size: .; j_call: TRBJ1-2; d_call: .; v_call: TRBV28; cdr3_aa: CASSLTVYGYTF; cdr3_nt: TGTGCCAGCAGTTTAACTGTGTATGGCTACACCTTC
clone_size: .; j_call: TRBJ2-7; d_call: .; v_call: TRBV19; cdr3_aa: CASSPHSSSYEQYF; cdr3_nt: TGTGCCAGTAGTCCCCACTCGAGCTCCTACGAGCAGTACTTC
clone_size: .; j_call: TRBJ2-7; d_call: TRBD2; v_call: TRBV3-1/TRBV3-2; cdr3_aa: CASSQQLAGPGEQYF; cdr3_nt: TGTGCCAGCAGCCAACAACTAGCGGGCCCTGGGGAGCAGTACTTC
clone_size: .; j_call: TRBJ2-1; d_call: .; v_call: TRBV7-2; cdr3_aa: CASTIARLSYNEQFF; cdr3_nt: TGTGCCAGCACCATCGCTAGGTTGTCTTACAATGAGCAGTTCTTC
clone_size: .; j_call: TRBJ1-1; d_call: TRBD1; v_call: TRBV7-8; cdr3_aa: CASSKRQGATYTEAFF; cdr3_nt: TGTGCCAGCAGCAAGAGACAGGGGGCAACCTACACTGAAGCTTTCTTT
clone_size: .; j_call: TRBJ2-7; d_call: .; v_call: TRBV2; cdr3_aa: CASSDWVSYEQYF; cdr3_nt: TGTGCCAGCAGTGACTGGGTCTCCTACGAGCAGTACTTC
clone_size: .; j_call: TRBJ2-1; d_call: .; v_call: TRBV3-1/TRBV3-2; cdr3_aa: CASRHWDGIYGEQFF; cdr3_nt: TGTGCCAGCAGGCATTGGGACGGGATATACGGTGAGCAGTTCTTC
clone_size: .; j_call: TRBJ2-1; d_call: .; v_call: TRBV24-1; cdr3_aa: CATSDFLGTEQFF; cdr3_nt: TGTGCCACCAGTGATTTCCTCGGGACAGAGCAGTTCTTC
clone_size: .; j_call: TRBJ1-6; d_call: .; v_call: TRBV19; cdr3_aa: CASSIGTESPLHF; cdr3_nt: TGTGCCAGTAGTATAGGGACAGAGTCACCCCTCCACTTT
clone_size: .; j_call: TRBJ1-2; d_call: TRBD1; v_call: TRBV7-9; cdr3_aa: CAIPTGAGGNYGYTF; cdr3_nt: TGTGCCATCCCTACGGGGGCAGGGGGCAACTATGGCTACACCTTC